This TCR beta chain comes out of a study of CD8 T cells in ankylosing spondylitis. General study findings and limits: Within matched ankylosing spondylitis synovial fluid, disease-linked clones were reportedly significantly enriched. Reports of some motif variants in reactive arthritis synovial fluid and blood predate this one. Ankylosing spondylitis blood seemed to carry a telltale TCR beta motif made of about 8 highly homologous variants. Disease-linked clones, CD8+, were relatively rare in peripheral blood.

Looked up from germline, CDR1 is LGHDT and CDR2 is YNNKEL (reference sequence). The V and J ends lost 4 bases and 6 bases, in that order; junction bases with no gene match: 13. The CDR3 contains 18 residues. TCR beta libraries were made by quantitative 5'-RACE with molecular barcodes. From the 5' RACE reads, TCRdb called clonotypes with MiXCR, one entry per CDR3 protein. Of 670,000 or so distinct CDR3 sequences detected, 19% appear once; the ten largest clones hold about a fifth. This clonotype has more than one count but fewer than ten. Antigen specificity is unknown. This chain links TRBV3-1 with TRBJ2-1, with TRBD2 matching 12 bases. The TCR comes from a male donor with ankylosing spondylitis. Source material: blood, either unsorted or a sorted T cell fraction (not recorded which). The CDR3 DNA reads TGTGCCAGCAGCCCCTCGGTGGGGGCTAGCGGGAGGGGCAATGAGCAGTTCTTC. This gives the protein CASSPSVGASGRGNEQFF.